Presented here are 11 T cell receptor beta chains from one specimen sequenced in a study of cytomegalovirus exposure and HLA in healthy donors. Both 60 Vbeta primers and 13 Jbeta primers went into the PCR. Libraries were prepared by immunoSEQ multiplex PCR; TCRdb keeps only in-frame clonotypes and omits some of them. The table records tens of thousands of clones, about 76% of them present only once. Sequenced: PBMCs. The source of these receptors is a female donor in good health and CMV-seronegative.

V usage is TRBV10-2 and J usage is TRBJ2-2, with D maybe TRBD1 (5 bases). The germline gives CDR1 WSHSY, CDR2 SAAADI. Deletions cut 4 bases from V and 1 base from J, with 7 bases between. The CDR3 sequence is 14 residues long. The CDR3 region has the DNA TGCGCCAGCAGTGGGGGCCGGAACACCGGGGAGCTGTTTTTT. Translation gives CASSGGRNTGELFF.

Points on this clone: Other DNA sequences within the sample encode an identical CDR3. The chain uses TRBV11-2 and TRBJ2-3; no reliable D call. Between the trimmed V and J ends, which lost 4 bases and 6 bases, there was a span of 14 bases. The CDR3 extends over 14 amino acids. Germline lookup yields CDR1 SGHAT and CDR2 FQNNGV. CDR3 sequence reads: CASSSTSLPDTQYF. DNA of the CDR3: TGTGCCAGCAGCTCGACTTCCCTACCCGATACGCAGTATTTT.

The CDR3 DNA reads as TGCAGCGTTCGCCACGGGACCCAGTACTTC. This codes for CSVRHGTQYF. The chain combines TRBV29-1 with TRBJ2-5, with no clear D. Germline CDR1 SQVTM, CDR2 ANQGSEA. The CDR3 extends over 10 amino acids. V lost 5 bases to trimming and J lost 7 bases, with 8 bases between them.

CDR3 nucleotide sequence: TGCACCAGCAGCCACTTGTTAGCGGGAGAAACCTACAATGAGCAGTTCTTC. This translates into CTSSHLLAGETYNEQFF. The rearrangement joins TRBV1 to TRBJ2-1; the table calls TRBD2, which could not be checked here. TRBV1 is listed as a pseudogene. This CDR3 is built from 17 residues.

This clone was detected only once. The chain recombines TRBV19 with TRBJ2-5; weak D call: TRBD2 (6 bases). The CDR3 sequence is 14 residues long. Trimming removed 3 bases from V and 2 bases from J, with 10 bases in between. Germline loops: CDR1 LNHDA, CDR2 SQIVND (reference sequence). CDR3 in DNA: TGTGCCAGTAGTATGGGGCTAGCGCAAGAGACCCAGTACTTC. Amino acid sequence: CASSMGLAQETQYF.

The chain has TRBV5-1 and TRBJ2-2, with 9 bases aligning to TRBD1. With V trimmed by 4 bases and J by 0 bases, 13 bases remained unmatched. The CDR3 contains 19 residues. CDR1 SGHRS and CDR2 YFSETQ come from the germline V gene. The CDR3 spells CASSLTGGVTITNTGELFF. In nucleotides, the CDR3 is TGCGCCAGCAGCCTGACAGGGGGTGTAACCATTACGAACACCGGGGAGCTGTTTTTT.

The J gene is TRBJ2-2, the V gene TRBV11-3; the match to TRBD2 covers 8 bases. From germline, CDR1 is SGHNT and CDR2 YENEEA. The CDR3 loop spans 16 amino acids. The trim removed 4 bases at V and 1 base at J, leaving 5 bases unmatched. Here the CDR3 DNA reads TGTGCCAGCAGCTCCTCGGGGGGGTTGAACACCGGGGAGCTGTTTTTT. This translates into CASSSSGGLNTGELFF.

This sequence joins TRBV15 and TRBJ2-4; D possibly corresponds to TRBD2 (6 bases). This CDR3 is built from 17 residues. Germline V gene lookup returns CDR1 LNHNV and CDR2 YYDKDF (reference sequence). V was trimmed by 2 bases and J by 0 bases, leaving 14 bases between them. The CDR3, as DNA: TGTGCCACCAGCAGAAATGCGGGACCCCTAGCCAAAAACATTCAGTACTTC. Protein product: CATSRNAGPLAKNIQYF.

The chain carries TRBV28 and TRBJ2-7; 7 positions agree with TRBD1. Germline assignment: CDR1 MDHEN and CDR2 SYDVKM. The CDR3 spans 13 residues. Trimming removed 5 bases from V and 3 bases from J; junction bases left unmatched: 4. The CDR3 DNA reads as TGTGCCAGCAGTGAATACAGGGGCTACGAGCAGTACTTC. Translation: CASSEYRGYEQYF.

This chain connects TRBV4-3 to TRBJ2-5, with TRBD2 identical over 10 bases. The CDR3 runs to 16 residues. Trimming cost V 4 bases and J 5 bases; bases outside gene matches: 10. CDR1 and CDR2 (germline): LGHNA, YSLEER. DNA for the CDR3: TGCGCCAGCAGCCCCTCGGGGATAGCGGGAGGTGAGACCCAGTACTTC. Its protein product is CASSPSGIAGGETQYF.

The rearrangement joins TRBV6-4 to TRBJ2-2; TRBD1 matches at 12 bases. Germline V gene lookup returns CDR1 MRHNA and CDR2 SNTAGT. V lost 2 bases, J lost 6 bases, and 1 base stayed unmatched. The CDR3 is 15 amino acids. The CDR3 reads CASSDGTGGPGELFF. The CDR3 DNA reads TGTGCCAGCAGTGACGGGACAGGGGGCCCCGGGGAGCTGTTTTTT.